The source of this T cell receptor beta chain is a study of T-cell reconstitution after alpha-beta-depleted transplantation in children. Study outcomes and limitations: There were reportedly several hundred expanded graft clones from which alpha-beta T cells came about two months after transplant.

Preparation of the TCRbeta library used unique molecular identifiers. TCRdb processed the PCR reads anew with MiXCR; each CDR3 protein has one entry. Counted here are about 98,000 distinct CDR3 sequences, roughly 7.1% occurring once; the ten biggest clones make up about a sixth. Germline-derived CDR1 and CDR2 are SGHTA and FQGNSA. Trimming took off 5 bases at V and 6 bases at J, with 19 bases between the two ends. CDR3 length equals 16 residues. This clonotype showed up many times. Its antigen is undetermined. The chain carries TRBV7-2 and TRBJ2-2, with D possibly TRBD1 on 6 matching bases. The sequence came from a boy aged 2 to 9 with acute lymphoblastic leukemia, due to receive a stem cell transplant. Specimen: PBMCs, collected before TCRalphabeta/CD19-depleted stem cell transplant. The DNA of the CDR3 is TGTGCCAGCAGCCCGCCCCCCCAGGGGTTCTCCGGGGAGCTGTTTTTT. This sequence encodes CASSPPPQGFSGELFF.